This TCR beta chain was retrieved from a study of blood T cell repertoires in COVID-19. Assay used: immunoSEQ multiplex PCR; TCRdb lists only in-frame clones, some missing. The sample has 200,000 or so clones; roughly 82% are singletons. Trimming took off 0 bases at V and 0 bases at J, with 14 bases between the two ends. Germline values: CDR1 MDHEN, CDR2 SYDVKM. CDR3 length: 18 residues. The source material was peripheral blood. The receptor's source is a woman aged 30 to 39 with acute or convalescent COVID-19. This chain links TRBV28 with TRBJ1-4, with D possibly TRBD1 on 5 matching bases. The CDR3 nucleotides are TGTGCCAGCAGTTTATGGCAGCAGGGAGGTGCAACTAATGAAAAACTGTTTTTT. This encodes CASSLWQQGGATNEKLFF.